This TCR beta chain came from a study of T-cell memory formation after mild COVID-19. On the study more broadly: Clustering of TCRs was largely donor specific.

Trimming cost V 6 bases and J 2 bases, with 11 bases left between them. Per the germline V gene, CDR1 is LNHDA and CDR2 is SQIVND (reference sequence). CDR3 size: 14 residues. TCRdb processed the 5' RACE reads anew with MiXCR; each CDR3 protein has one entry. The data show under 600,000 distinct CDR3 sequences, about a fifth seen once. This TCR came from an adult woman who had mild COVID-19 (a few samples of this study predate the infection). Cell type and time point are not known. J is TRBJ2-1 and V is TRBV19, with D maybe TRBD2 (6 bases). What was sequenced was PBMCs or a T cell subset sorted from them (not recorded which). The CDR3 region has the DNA TGTGCCAGTAGGGTCAGGGAGGCCTACAATGAGCAGTTCTTC. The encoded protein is CASRVREAYNEQFF. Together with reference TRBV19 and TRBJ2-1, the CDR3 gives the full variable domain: DGGITQSPKYLFRKEGQNVTLSCEQNLNHDAMYWYRQDPGQGLRLIYYSQIVNDFQKGDIAEGYSVSREKKESFPLTVTSAQKNPTAFYLCASRVREAYNEQFFGPGTRLTVL.